What follows are 27 T cell receptor beta chains derived from one specimen sequenced in a study of Ad26.COV2.S vaccination and SARS-CoV-2 variants. Only in-frame clones appear in the TCRdb table, and some are missing; sequencing was by immunoSEQ multiplex PCR. Of about 400,000 clones listed, about 88% were seen once; the top ten hold around 1.9%. As to treatment: roughly 18 received Ad26.COV2.S at low or high dose, single or two shots; roughly five received placebo; per-sample allocation not given. Day 63 after the first vaccine or placebo injection was the time point for sampling. The sample here was peripheral blood, taken in a trial of Ad26.COV2.S vaccine versus placebo. The receptors here all came from a person between 18 and 59 years old who received the Ad26.COV2.S COVID-19 vaccine or a placebo.

This rearrangement joins TRBV9 to TRBJ2-1; D might be TRBD1 or TRBD2, each matching 5 bases. Trimming took off 4 bases at V and 7 bases at J, with 18 bases between the two ends. The CDR3 has 15 residues. The germline CDR1 and CDR2 sequences are SGDLS and YYNGEE. CDR3 bases: TGTGCCAGCAGCCCTCCCGGGACCCCTGGGAATGAGCAGTTCTTC. This codes for CASSPPGTPGNEQFF.

V and J are TRBV4-1 and TRBJ2-3, with TRBD2 matching over 10 bases. There are 15 residues in the CDR3. Unmatched junction bases numbered 1, after V lost 1 base and J lost 3 bases. Germline CDR1 MGHRA, CDR2 YSYEKL. The CDR3 DNA is TGCGCCAGCAGCCAAGTTAGCGGGAGGACAGATACGCAGTATTTT. Its translation: CASSQVSGRTDTQYF.

This rearrangement joins TRBV6-2 or TRBV6-3 to TRBJ2-3; TRBD2 matches 13 bases. Per germline, CDR1 MNHEY and CDR2 SVGEGT. This CDR3 spans 19 amino acids. V gave up 3 bases and J gave up 5 bases; unmatched junction bases: 14. CDR3 residues: CASSYQPGLAGIRGDTQYF. The CDR3 DNA reads TGTGCCAGCAGTTATCAACCGGGACTAGCGGGAATACGAGGAGATACGCAGTATTTT.

The rearrangement links TRBV7-2 to TRBJ2-7; 11 nucleotides line up with TRBD2. The V gene's germline CDR1 is SGHTA and CDR2 FQGNSA. Unmatched junction bases numbered 5, after V lost 5 bases and J lost 2 bases. This CDR3 region has 15 residues. CDR3 sequence reads: CASSLSGRAAYEQYF. The CDR3 DNA reads TGTGCCAGCAGCCTTAGCGGGAGGGCCGCCTACGAGCAGTACTTC.

V usage is TRBV4-1 and J usage is TRBJ2-7, with D perhaps TRBD1 (5 bases). The V gene's germline CDR1 is MGHRA and CDR2 YSYEKL. Trimming stripped 0 bases from V and 5 bases from J, with 20 bases between. The CDR3 has 17 amino acids. The CDR3 loop reads CASSQDWGGAPSNEQYF. CDR3 nucleotides: TGCGCCAGCAGCCAAGATTGGGGTGGGGCCCCGAGTAACGAGCAGTACTTC.

The chain carries TRBV5-1 and TRBJ2-4, with 9 bases fitting TRBD1. The CDR3 contains 14 residues. The trim removed 4 bases at V and 5 bases at J, leaving 4 bases unmatched. Looked up from germline, CDR1 is SGHRS and CDR2 is YFSETQ. The CDR3 region is CASSRGQGENIQYF. The CDR3, as DNA: TGCGCCAGCAGCCGGGGACAGGGAGAAAACATTCAGTACTTC.

The DNA for the CDR3 is TGTGCCACTCGAACAGGGGGTTACGAGCAGTACTTC. It is translated as CATRTGGYEQYF. The rearrangement links TRBV27 to TRBJ2-7, with TRBD1 matching 8 bases. Germline V gene sequence: CDR1 MNHEY, CDR2 SMNVEV (reference sequence). CDR3 length: 12 amino acids. The ends lost 10 bases at V and 4 bases at J; junction bases unmatched: 6.

The J gene is TRBJ2-2, the V gene TRBV9; D call uncertain. The V gene's germline CDR1 is SGDLS and CDR2 YYNGEE. This CDR3 has 15 residues. The V and J ends lost 0 bases and 5 bases respectively, with 11 bases between them. CDR3 protein: CASSVGAGSTGELFF. The CDR3 DNA is TGTGCCAGCAGCGTAGGGGCAGGTTCAACCGGGGAGCTGTTTTTT.

The gene calls are TRBV18 and TRBJ2-3; a possible D gene is TRBD1 (6 bases). This CDR3 is built from 15 residues. CDR1 is KGHSH, CDR2 LQKENI, per germline. With 1 base removed from V and 1 base from J, the gap between germline ends came to 9 bases. CDR3 sequence reads: CASSPLQGGTDTQYF. CDR3 nucleotide sequence: TGTGCCAGCTCACCACTACAGGGAGGCACAGATACGCAGTATTTT. Combining the CDR3 with reference TRBV18 and TRBJ2-3 gives the whole variable domain NAGVMQNPRHLVRRRGQEARLRCSPMKGHSHVYWYRQLPEEGLKFMVYLQKENIIDESGMPKERFSAEFPKEGPSILRIQQVVRGDSAAYFCASSPLQGGTDTQYFGPGTRLTVL.

V gene TRBV7-9 combines with J gene TRBJ2-1, with D hard to call. The CDR3 is 12 residues long. The germline V and J ends were trimmed by 2 bases and 6 bases, with 5 bases remaining between them. Germline V lookup: CDR1 SEHNR, CDR2 FQNEAQ (reference sequence). This CDR3 reads CASSLFGNEQFF. The CDR3 bases are TGTGCCAGCAGCTTATTCGGCAATGAGCAGTTCTTC.

V and J are TRBV28 and TRBJ2-1; tentatively, D is TRBD1 or TRBD2 (5 bases each). Germline CDR1 MDHEN, CDR2 SYDVKM. Trimming took off 2 bases at V and 0 bases at J, with 8 bases between the two ends. This CDR3 spans 15 amino acids. CDR3 DNA sequence: TGTGCCAGCAGTTTAATGGGACGCTCCTACAATGAGCAGTTCTTC. Translating it yields CASSLMGRSYNEQFF.

The genes are TRBV12-3 or TRBV12-4 and TRBJ2-1; D remains unclear. The CDR3 contains 12 residues. The ends were cut back, 8 bases at V and 6 bases at J, with 11 bases in the middle. The CDR3 nucleotides are TGTGCCAGCTCTAAAAAGGGCAATGAGCAGTTCTTC. This gives the protein CASSKKGNEQFF.

The chain uses TRBV25-1 and TRBJ1-4, with D uncertain. Germline assignment: CDR1 MGHDK and CDR2 SYGVNS. This CDR3 contains 14 residues. Trimming took 3 bases from V and 7 from J, leaving 12 bases between them. CDR3 DNA sequence: TGTGCCAGCAGTGATACAAGGAGAACTGAAAAACTGTTTTTT. Translated, it gives CASSDTRRTEKLFF. Using reference TRBV25-1 and TRBJ1-4 for the parts outside the CDR3, the full variable domain is EADIYQTPRYLVIGTGKKITLECSQTMGHDKMYWYQQDPGMELHLIHYSYGVNSTEKGDLSSESTVSRIRTEHFPLTLESARPSHTSQYLCASSDTRRTEKLFFGSGTQLSVL.

This rearrangement joins TRBV23-1 to TRBJ2-5; maybe TRBD1 (6 bases). TRBV23-1 is an ORF, with its function uncertain. The CDR3 contains 15 residues. V shed 0 bases and J shed 5 bases, with 13 bases lying between them. The CDR3 DNA follows: TGCGCCAGCAGTCAATCGAACAGGGAAGGCGAGACCCAGTACTTC. Protein: CASSQSNREGETQYF.

The chain is built from TRBV2 and TRBJ1-1, with TRBD1 as a possible D gene (5 bases). Germline V lookup: CDR1 SNHLY, CDR2 FYNNEI. Between the trimmed V and J ends, which lost 4 bases and 1 base, there was a span of 16 bases. The CDR3 sequence is 16 residues long. Here the CDR3 reads CASSVNRPIQNTEAFF. CDR3 bases: TGTGCCAGCAGTGTGAACAGGCCCATTCAGAACACTGAAGCTTTCTTT.

The chain combines TRBV9 with TRBJ2-7, with TRBD1 identical over 9 bases. J was trimmed by 0 bases and V by 4 bases; bases with no gene match: 5. Germline loops: CDR1 SGDLS, CDR2 YYNGEE. The CDR3 covers 15 residues. This CDR3 reads CASSPQGQGSYEQYF. DNA of the CDR3: TGTGCCAGCAGCCCCCAGGGACAGGGCTCCTACGAGCAGTACTTC.

CDR3 DNA: TGCAGTGCTAGTCTCGGCGGGAGCGACTACGAGCAGTACTTC. The encoded protein is CSASLGGSDYEQYF. The V and J genes are TRBV20-1 and TRBJ2-7; 7 bases map to TRBD2. The J segment lost 3 bases and the V segment lost 3 bases, leaving 8 bases of the junction unmatched. The CDR3 runs 14 residues. Per germline, CDR1 DFQATT and CDR2 SNEGSKA (reference sequence).

The rearrangement links TRBV18 to TRBJ2-5, with 7 bases lining up with TRBD2. The CDR3 runs to 13 residues. Germline V gene lookup returns CDR1 KGHSH and CDR2 LQKENI. V lost 6 bases to trimming and J lost 1 base; unmatched junction nucleotides: 2. The CDR3 bases are TGTGCCAGCTCTACTAGCGTCCAAGAGACCCAGTACTTC. Encoded protein: CASSTSVQETQYF.

The CDR3 DNA sequence: TGTGCCACCAGCAGAGATCAGGGGGGTTTTGCTCAGCCCCAGCATTTT. This sequence encodes CATSRDQGGFAQPQHF. V and J are TRBV15 and TRBJ1-5; 7 bases match TRBD1. CDR1 and CDR2 from the germline V gene are LNHNV and YYDKDF (reference sequence). V dropped 0 bases and J dropped 6; count of bases not matched to a gene: 8. The CDR3 spans 16 residues. Looking up the rest from reference TRBV15 and TRBJ1-5 gives the full variable domain: DAMVIQNPRYQVTQFGKPVTLSCSQTLNHNVMYWYQQKSSQAPKLLFHYYDKDFNNEADTPDNFQSRRPNTSFCFLDIRSPGLGDTAMYLCATSRDQGGFAQPQHFGDGTRLSIL.

The chain employs TRBV29-1 and TRBJ2-1; no reliable D call. Germline CDR1 is SQVTM and CDR2 is ANQGSEA. Trimming removed 6 bases at V and 0 bases at J, with 12 bases between. The CDR3 extends over 14 amino acids. CDR3 sequence (DNA): TGCAGCGTCCTCGGTATCAGCTCCTACAATGAGCAGTTCTTC. It specifies CSVLGISSYNEQFF.

Details on this clone: In the same sample, other DNA sequences code for this CDR3. The chain joins TRBV5-1 to TRBJ2-5; TRBD1 matches 9 bases. The CDR3 loop spans 14 amino acids. The V segment lost 4 bases and the J segment 5 bases; nucleotides outside the gene matches: 6. CDR1 and CDR2 (germline): SGHRS, YFSETQ. The CDR3 loop reads CASSLTGGGETQYF. In DNA form, the CDR3 reads TGCGCCAGCAGCCTTACAGGGGGCGGGGAGACCCAGTACTTC.

The chain combines TRBV28 with TRBJ2-5, with D possibly TRBD1 on 5 matching bases. Per the germline V gene, CDR1 is MDHEN and CDR2 is SYDVKM. CDR3 length: 12 residues. V was pared by 7 bases and J by 3 bases, with 9 bases between. Here the CDR3 DNA reads TGTGCCAGCAATCAGGGTAAAGAGACCCAGTACTTC. Amino acid sequence: CASNQGKETQYF.

The V call is TRBV28, the J call TRBJ2-7; 7 nucleotides match TRBD1. The germline V gene has CDR1 MDHEN and CDR2 SYDVKM. This CDR3 comprises 13 residues. J lost 4 bases, V lost 10 bases, and 10 bases had no gene match. CDR3 in DNA: TGTGCCACAGACGGGACAGAAAAATACGAGCAGTACTTC. This translates into CATDGTEKYEQYF.

This chain connects TRBV20-1 to TRBJ2-3, with no clear D. Germline loops: CDR1 DFQATT, CDR2 SNEGSKA (reference sequence). The CDR3 runs 11 residues. Trimming stripped 0 bases from V and 6 bases from J, with 4 bases between. Here the CDR3 DNA reads TGCAGTGCTAGAGAAGTTGATACGCAGTATTTT. Translating it yields CSAREVDTQYF.

The rearrangement joins TRBV9 to TRBJ2-1; TRBD2 matches at 11 bases. The germline V gene has CDR1 SGDLS and CDR2 YYNGEE. With V trimmed by 0 bases and J by 7 bases, 3 bases remained unmatched. The CDR3 sequence is 15 residues long. CDR3 residues: CASSVGLAGRNEQFF. In DNA form, the CDR3 reads TGTGCCAGCAGCGTAGGACTAGCGGGAAGAAATGAGCAGTTCTTC.

Only one count was recorded for this clone. V gene TRBV18 combines with J gene TRBJ1-5; possibly TRBD1 for D (6 bases). The CDR3 has 14 residues. V was clipped by 5 bases and J by 9 bases, with 17 bases between them. CDR1 is KGHSH and CDR2 is LQKENI in the germline V gene. In nucleotides, the CDR3 is TGTGCCAGCTCAGCGGACAGATCATATGGGCCCCAGCATTTT. Encoded protein: CASSADRSYGPQHF.

The chain combines TRBV6-5 with TRBJ1-6; D gene unclear. This CDR3 region has 16 residues. Between the trimmed V and J ends, which lost 0 bases and 4 bases, there was a span of 10 bases. Germline CDR1 reads MNHEY; CDR2 reads SVGAGI. The CDR3 is CASSYSYPAYNSPLHF. In DNA form, the CDR3 reads TGTGCCAGCAGTTACTCGTATCCCGCTTATAATTCACCCCTCCACTTT.